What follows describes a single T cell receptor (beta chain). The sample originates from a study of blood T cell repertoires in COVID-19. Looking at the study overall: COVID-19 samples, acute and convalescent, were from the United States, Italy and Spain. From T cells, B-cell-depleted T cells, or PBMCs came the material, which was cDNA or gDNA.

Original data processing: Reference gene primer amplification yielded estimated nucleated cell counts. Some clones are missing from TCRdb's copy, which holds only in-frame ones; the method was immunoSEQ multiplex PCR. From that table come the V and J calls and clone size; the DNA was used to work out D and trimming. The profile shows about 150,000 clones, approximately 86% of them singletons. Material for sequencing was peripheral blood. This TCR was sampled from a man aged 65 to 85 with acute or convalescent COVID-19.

For the CDR3, the DNA is TGTGCCACCAGTGATAGGGGGCGGACTAGCGGGATAGGTGAGCAGTTCTTC. Protein product: CATSDRGRTSGIGEQFF. V gene TRBV24-1 combines with J gene TRBJ2-1; the match to TRBD2 covers 12 bases. Germline CDR1 reads KGHDR; CDR2 reads SFDVKD. V gave up 3 bases and J gave up 9 bases; unmatched junction bases: 11. The CDR3 length is 17 residues.